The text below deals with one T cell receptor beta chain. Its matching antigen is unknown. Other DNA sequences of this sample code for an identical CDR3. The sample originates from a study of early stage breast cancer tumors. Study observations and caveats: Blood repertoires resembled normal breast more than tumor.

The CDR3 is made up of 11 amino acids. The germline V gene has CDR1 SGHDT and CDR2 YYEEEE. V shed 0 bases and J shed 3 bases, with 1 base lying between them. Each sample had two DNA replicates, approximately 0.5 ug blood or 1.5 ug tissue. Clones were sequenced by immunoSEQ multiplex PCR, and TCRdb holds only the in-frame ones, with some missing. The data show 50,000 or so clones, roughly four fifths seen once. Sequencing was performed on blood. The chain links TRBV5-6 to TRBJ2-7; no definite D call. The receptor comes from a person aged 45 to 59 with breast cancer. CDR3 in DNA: TGTGCCAGCAGCTTGGGCTACGAGCAGTACTTC. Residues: CASSLGYEQYF.